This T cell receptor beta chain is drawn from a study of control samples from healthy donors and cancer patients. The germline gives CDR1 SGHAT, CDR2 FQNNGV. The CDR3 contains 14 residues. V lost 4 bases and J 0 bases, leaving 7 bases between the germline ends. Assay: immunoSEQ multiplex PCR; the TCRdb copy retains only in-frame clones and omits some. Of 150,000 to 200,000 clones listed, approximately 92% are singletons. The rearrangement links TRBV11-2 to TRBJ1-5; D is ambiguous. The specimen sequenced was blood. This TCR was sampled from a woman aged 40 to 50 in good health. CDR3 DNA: TGTGCCAGCAGCTCCATAGATAGCAATCAGCCCCAGCATTTT. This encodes CASSSIDSNQPQHF.